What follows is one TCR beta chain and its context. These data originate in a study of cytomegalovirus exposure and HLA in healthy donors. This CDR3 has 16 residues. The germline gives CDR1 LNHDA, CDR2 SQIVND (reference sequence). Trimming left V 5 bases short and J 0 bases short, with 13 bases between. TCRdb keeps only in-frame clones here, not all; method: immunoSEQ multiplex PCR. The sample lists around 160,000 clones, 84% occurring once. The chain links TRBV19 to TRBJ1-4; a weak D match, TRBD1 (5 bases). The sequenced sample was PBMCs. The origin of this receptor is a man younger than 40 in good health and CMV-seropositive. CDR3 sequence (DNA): TGTGCCAGTAGTCCCCGAGGGACTGCAACTAATGAAAAACTGTTTTTT. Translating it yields CASSPRGTATNEKLFF.